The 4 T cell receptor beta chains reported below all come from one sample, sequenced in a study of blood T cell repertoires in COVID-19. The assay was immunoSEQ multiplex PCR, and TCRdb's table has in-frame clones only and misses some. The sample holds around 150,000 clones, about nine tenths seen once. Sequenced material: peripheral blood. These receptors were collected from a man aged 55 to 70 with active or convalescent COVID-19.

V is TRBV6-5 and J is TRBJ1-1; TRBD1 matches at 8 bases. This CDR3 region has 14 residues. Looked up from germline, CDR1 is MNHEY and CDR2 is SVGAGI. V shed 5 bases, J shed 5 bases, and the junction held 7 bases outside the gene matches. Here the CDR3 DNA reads TGTGCCAGCAGTCCCGGACAGGGAGGGACTGAAGCTTTCTTT. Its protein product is CASSPGQGGTEAFF.

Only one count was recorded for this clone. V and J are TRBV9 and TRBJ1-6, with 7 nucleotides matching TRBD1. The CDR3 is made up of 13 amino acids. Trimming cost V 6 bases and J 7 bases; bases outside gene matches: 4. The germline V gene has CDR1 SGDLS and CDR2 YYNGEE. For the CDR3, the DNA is TGTGCCAGCACCACAGGGGTCAATTCACCCCTCCACTTT. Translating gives CASTTGVNSPLHF.

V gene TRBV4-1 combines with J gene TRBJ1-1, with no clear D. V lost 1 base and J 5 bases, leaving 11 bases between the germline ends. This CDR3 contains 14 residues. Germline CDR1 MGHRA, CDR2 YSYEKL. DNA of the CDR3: TGCGCCAGCAGCCAAGCACCGGGGAGGACTGAAGCTTTCTTT. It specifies CASSQAPGRTEAFF.

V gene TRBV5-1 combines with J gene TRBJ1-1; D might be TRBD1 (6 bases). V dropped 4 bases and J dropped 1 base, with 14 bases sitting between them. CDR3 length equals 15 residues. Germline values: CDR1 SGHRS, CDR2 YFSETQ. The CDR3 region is CASSLRGTGNTEAFF. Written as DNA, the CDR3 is TGCGCCAGCAGCCTAAGGGGGACGGGGAACACTGAAGCTTTCTTT.